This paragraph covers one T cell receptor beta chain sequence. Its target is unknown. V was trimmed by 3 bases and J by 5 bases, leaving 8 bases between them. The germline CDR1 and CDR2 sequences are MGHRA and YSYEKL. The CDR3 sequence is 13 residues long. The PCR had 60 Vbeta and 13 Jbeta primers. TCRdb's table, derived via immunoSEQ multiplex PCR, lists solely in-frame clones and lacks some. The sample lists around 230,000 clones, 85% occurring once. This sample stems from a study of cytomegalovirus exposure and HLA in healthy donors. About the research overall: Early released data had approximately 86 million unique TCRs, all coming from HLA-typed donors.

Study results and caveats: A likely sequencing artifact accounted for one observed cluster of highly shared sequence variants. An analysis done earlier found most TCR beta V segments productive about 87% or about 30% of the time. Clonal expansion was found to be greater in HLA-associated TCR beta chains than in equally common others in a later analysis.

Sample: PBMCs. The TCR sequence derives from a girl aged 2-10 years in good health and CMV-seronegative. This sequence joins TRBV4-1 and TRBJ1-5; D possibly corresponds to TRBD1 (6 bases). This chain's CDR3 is CASSHRTDQPQHF. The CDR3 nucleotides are TGCGCCAGCAGCCACCGGACAGATCAGCCCCAGCATTTT.